The subject of this entry is one TCR beta chain. Its cognate antigen is unknown. Time point meaning: pre-sensitization, week 0. Indicated treatment: therapeutic diphenylcyclopropenone sensitization with weekly scalp DPC. This sample is drawn from a study of human T cells and chemical hapten exposure. Study-level findings and limits: Patch test score was positively correlated with the counts of TCRs that had expanded at PT1.

This CDR3 is 13 amino acids long. Trimming pared 3 bases from V and 7 bases from J, leaving 10 bases between. Germline lookup yields CDR1 LGHDT and CDR2 YNNKEL (reference sequence). In TCRdb, the RACE reads were re-called with MiXCR into one record per CDR3 protein. The sample consists of fewer than 65,000 distinct CDR3 sequences, about 9% of them appearing once. This chain connects TRBV3-1 to TRBJ2-1; the D gene is possibly TRBD1 (5 bases). This material consisted of whole blood, taken in connection with sensitization to the hapten diphenylcyclopropenone (DPC). The receptor was isolated from a woman between 40 and 50 years old with alopecia areata. Some clones in this sample may be carry-over from other donors' samples. CDR3 in amino acids: CASSQFRGNEQFF. The CDR3 nucleotides read TGTGCCAGCAGCCAGTTTAGGGGAAATGAGCAGTTCTTC.